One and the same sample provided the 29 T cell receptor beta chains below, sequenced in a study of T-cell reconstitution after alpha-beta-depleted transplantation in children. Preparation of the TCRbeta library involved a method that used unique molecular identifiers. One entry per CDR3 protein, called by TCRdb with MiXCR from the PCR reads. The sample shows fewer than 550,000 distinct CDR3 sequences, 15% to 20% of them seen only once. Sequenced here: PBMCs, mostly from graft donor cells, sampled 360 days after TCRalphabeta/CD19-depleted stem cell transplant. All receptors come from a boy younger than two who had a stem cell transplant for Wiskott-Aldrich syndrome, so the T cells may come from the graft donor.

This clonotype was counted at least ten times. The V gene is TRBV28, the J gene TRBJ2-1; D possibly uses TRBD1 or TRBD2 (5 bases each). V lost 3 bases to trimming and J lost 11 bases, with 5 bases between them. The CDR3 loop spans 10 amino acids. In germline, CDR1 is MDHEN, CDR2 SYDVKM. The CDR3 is CASSLGQQFF. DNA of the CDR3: TGTGCCAGCAGTTTGGGACAGCAGTTCTTC.

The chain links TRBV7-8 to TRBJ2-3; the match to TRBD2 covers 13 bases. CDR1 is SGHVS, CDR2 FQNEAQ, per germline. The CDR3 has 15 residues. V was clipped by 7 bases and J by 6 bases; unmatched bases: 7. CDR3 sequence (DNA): TGTGCCAGCACCACTAGCGGGAGGGCGTGGGATACGCAGTATTTT. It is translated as CASTTSGRAWDTQYF.

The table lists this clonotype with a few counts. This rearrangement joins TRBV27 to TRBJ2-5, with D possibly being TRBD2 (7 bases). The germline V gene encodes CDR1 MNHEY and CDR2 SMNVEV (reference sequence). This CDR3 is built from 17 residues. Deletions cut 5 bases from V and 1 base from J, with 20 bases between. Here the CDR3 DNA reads TGTGCCAGCAGTCCCCCGGGGGGCGGGCGCTTCCAAGAGACCCAGTACTTC. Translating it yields CASSPPGGGRFQETQYF.

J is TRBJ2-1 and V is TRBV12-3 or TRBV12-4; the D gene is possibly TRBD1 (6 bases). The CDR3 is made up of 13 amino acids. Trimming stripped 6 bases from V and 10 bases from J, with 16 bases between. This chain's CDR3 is CASRGPPGQEQFF. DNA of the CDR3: TGTGCCAGCAGGGGCCCACCGGGACAAGAGCAGTTCTTC.

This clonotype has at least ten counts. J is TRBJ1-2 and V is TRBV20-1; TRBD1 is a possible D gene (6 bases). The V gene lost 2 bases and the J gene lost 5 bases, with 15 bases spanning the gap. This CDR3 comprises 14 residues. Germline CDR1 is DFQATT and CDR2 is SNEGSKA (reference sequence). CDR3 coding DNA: TGCAGTGCTAGAACCCGCGGGGGCCCATATGGCTACACCTTC. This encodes CSARTRGGPYGYTF.

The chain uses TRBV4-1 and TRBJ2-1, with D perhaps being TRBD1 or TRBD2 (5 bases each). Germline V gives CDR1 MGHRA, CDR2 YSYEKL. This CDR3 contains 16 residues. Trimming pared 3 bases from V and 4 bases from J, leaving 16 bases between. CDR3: CASSQGTVRLYNEQFF. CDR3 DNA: TGCGCCAGCAGCCAGGGGACGGTACGCCTTTACAATGAGCAGTTCTTC.

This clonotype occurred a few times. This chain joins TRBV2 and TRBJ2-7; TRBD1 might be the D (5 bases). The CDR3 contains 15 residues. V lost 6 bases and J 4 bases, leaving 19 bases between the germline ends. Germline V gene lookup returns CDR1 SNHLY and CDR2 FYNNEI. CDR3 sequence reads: CASRVDTNLGYEQYF. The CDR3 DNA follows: TGTGCCAGCAGGGTGGACACCAACCTGGGGTACGAGCAGTACTTC.

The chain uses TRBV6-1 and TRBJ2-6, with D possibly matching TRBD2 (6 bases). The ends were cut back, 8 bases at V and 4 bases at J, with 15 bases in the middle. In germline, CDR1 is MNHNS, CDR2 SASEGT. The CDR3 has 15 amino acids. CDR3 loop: CASGRGARGANVLTF. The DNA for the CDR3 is TGTGCCAGCGGTCGCGGGGCGCGGGGGGCCAACGTCCTGACTTTC.

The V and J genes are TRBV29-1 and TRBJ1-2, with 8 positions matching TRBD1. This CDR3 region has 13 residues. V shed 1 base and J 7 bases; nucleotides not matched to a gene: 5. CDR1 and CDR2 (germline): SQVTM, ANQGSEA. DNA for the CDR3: TGCAGCGTTGAAGCCGTGACAGGGGCTGGCTACACCTTC. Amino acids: CSVEAVTGAGYTF.

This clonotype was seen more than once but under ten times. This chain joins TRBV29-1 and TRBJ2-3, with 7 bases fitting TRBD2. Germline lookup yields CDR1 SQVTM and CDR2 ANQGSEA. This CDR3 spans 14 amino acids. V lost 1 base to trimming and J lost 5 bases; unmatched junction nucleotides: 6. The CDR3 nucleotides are TGCAGCGTTGAAGGGGGGACTACCCTAGATACGCAGTATTTT. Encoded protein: CSVEGGTTLDTQYF.

The CDR3 region is CSARLAGHNEQFF. The DNA for the CDR3 is TGCAGTGCTAGGCTAGCGGGGCACAATGAGCAGTTCTTC. This chain uses TRBV20-1 with TRBJ2-1, with 9 bases identical to TRBD2. Per the germline V gene, CDR1 is DFQATT and CDR2 is SNEGSKA (reference sequence). The CDR3 spans 13 residues. Unmatched junction bases numbered 2, after V lost 3 bases and J lost 5 bases.

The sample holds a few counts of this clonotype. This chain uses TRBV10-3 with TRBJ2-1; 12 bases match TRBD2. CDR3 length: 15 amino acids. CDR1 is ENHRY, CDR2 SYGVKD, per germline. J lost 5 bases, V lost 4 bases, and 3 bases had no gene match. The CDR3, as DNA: TGTGCCATCAGTGGCCTAGCGGGAGGGAACAATGAGCAGTTCTTC. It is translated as CAISGLAGGNNEQFF.

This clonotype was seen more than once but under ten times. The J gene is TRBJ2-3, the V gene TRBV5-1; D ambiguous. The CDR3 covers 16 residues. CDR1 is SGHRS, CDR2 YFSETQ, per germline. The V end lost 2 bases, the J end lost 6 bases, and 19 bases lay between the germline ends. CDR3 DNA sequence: TGCGCCAGCAGCTTCCTAGGTAGGGCCCCGTCGGATACGCAGTATTTT. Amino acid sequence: CASSFLGRAPSDTQYF. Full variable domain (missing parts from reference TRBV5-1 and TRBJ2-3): KAGVTQTPRYLIKTRGQQVTLSCSPISGHRSVSWYQQTPGQGLQFLFEYFSETQRNKGNFPGRFSGRQFSNSRSEMNVSTLELGDSALYLCASSFLGRAPSDTQYFGPGTRLTVL.

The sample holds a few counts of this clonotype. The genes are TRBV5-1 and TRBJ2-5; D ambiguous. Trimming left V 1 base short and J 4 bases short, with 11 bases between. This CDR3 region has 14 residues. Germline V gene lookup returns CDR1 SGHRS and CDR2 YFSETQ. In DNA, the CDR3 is TGCGCCAGCAGCTTGTTGGACGTTGGAGAGACCCAGTACTTC. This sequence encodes CASSLLDVGETQYF. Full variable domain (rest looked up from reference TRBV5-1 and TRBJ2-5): KAGVTQTPRYLIKTRGQQVTLSCSPISGHRSVSWYQQTPGQGLQFLFEYFSETQRNKGNFPGRFSGRQFSNSRSEMNVSTLELGDSALYLCASSLLDVGETQYFGPGTRLLVL.

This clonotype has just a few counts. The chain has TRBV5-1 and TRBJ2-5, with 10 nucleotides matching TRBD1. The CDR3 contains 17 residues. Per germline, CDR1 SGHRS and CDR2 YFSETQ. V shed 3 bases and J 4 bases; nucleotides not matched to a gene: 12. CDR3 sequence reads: CASSYGTGAPMGETQYF. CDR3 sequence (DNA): TGCGCCAGCAGCTACGGGACAGGGGCTCCAATGGGAGAGACCCAGTACTTC.

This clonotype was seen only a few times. CDR3 sequence: CASSLITNTEAFF. Written as DNA, the CDR3 is TGTGCCAGCAGCTTAATAACTAACACTGAAGCTTTCTTT. The chain combines TRBV5-5 with TRBJ1-1; no clear D gene. V lost 2 bases and J lost 2, with 7 bases in between. CDR3 length: 13 amino acids. Germline CDR1 and CDR2: SGHKS and YYEKEE (reference sequence).

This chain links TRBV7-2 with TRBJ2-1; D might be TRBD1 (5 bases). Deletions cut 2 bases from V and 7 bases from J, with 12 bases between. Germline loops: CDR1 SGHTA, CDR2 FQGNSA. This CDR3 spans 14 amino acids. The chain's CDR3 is CASSLWQGRNEQFF. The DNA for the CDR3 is TGTGCCAGCAGCTTATGGCAGGGTCGGAATGAGCAGTTCTTC. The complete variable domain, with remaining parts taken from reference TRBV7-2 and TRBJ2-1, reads GAGVSQSPSNKVTEKGKDVELRCDPISGHTALYWYRQSLGQGLEFLIYFQGNSAPDKSGLPSDRFSAERTGGSVSTLTIQRTQQEDSAVYLCASSLWQGRNEQFFGPGTRLTVL.

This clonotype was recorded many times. The CDR3 DNA reads as TGCGCCAGCAGCTTCCGGGCCCTGAACACTGAAGCTTTCTTT. Translated, it gives CASSFRALNTEAFF. The rearrangement joins TRBV5-1 to TRBJ1-1, with unresolved D. Germline CDR1 is SGHRS and CDR2 is YFSETQ. Between the trimmed V and J ends, which lost 2 bases and 0 bases, there was a span of 8 bases. The CDR3 has 14 residues.

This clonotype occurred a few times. The CDR3 loop reads CASSLREGYNEQFF. CDR3 nucleotide sequence: TGCGCCAGCAGCTTGCGGGAGGGATACAATGAGCAGTTCTTC. This sequence joins TRBV5-1 and TRBJ2-1; 8 nucleotides agree with TRBD2. J gave up 4 bases and V 1 base, and 1 base lay outside the gene matches. The CDR3 contains 14 residues. CDR1 and CDR2 (germline): SGHRS, YFSETQ.

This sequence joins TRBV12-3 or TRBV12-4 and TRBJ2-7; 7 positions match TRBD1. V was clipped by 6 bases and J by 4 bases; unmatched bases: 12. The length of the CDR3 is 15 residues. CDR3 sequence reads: CASSDRTGRKYEQYF. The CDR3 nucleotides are TGTGCCAGCAGCGACCGGACAGGCAGGAAGTACGAGCAGTACTTC.

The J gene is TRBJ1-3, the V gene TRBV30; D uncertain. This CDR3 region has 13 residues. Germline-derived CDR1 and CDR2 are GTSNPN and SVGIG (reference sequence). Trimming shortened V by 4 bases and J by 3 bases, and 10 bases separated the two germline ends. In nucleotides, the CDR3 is TGTGCCTGGATTTGGGGTGTTGGAAACACCATATATTTT. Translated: CAWIWGVGNTIYF.

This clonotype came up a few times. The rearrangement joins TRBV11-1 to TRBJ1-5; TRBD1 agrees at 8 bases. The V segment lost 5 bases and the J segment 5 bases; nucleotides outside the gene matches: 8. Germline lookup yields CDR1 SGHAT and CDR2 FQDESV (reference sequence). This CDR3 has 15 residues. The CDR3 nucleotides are TGTGCCAGCAGCGTATGGACAGGGAGAGATCAGCCCCAGCATTTT. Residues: CASSVWTGRDQPQHF.

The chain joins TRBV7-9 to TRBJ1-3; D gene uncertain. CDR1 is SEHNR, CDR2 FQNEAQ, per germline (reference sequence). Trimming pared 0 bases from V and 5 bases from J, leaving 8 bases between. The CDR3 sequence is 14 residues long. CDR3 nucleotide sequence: TGTGCCAGCAGCTTAGCATCCCGTCGAAACACCATATATTTT. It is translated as CASSLASRRNTIYF. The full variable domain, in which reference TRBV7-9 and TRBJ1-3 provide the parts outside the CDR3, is DTGVSQNPRHKITKRGQNVTFRCDPISEHNRLYWYRQTLGQGPEFLTYFQNEAQLEKSRLLSDRFSAERPKGSFSTLEIQRTEQGDSAMYLCASSLASRRNTIYFGEGSWLTVV.

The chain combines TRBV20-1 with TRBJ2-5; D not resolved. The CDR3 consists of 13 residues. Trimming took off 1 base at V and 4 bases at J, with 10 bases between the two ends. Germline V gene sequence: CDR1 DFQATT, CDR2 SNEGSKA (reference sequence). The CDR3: CSARARITETQYF. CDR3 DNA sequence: TGCAGTGCTAGAGCACGGATAACAGAGACCCAGTACTTC.

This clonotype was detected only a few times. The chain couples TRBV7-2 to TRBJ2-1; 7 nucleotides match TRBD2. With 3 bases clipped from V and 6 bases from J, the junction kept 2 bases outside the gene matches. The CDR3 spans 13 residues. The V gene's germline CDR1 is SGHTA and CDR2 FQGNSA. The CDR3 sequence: CASSFGLVNEQFF. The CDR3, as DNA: TGTGCCAGCAGCTTTGGACTAGTCAATGAGCAGTTCTTC.

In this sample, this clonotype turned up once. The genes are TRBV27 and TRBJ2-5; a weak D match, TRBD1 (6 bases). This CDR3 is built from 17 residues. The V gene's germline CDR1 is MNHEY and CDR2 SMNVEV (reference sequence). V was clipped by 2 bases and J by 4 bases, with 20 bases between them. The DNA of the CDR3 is TGTGCCAGCAGTTTAAGCTCCAGGGGAAAAGAAAGAGAGACCCAGTACTTC. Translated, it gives CASSLSSRGKERETQYF.

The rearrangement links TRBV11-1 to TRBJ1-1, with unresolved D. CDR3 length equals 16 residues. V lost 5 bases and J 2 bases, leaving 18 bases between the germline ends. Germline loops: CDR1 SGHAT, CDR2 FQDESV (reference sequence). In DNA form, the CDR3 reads TGTGCCAGCAGCCCACGGACCCGGTCCTTTAACACTGAAGCTTTCTTT. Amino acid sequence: CASSPRTRSFNTEAFF.

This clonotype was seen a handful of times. This CDR3 is CASSSPPGRATSYEQYF. As DNA, the CDR3 is TGTGCCAGCAGCTCCCCCCCCGGCAGGGCGACCTCCTACGAGCAGTACTTC. The chain employs TRBV7-2 and TRBJ2-7, with D possibly matching TRBD1 (5 bases). Trimming stripped 4 bases from V and 0 bases from J, with 19 bases between. The CDR3 contains 17 residues. Germline V gene data show CDR1 as SGHTA and CDR2 as FQGNSA.

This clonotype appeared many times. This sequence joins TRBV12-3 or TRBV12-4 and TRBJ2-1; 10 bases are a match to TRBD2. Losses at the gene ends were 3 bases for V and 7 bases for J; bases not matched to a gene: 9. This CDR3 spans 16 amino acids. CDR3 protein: CASSFTSGNPWNEQFF. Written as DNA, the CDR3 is TGTGCCAGCAGTTTTACTAGCGGGAATCCTTGGAATGAGCAGTTCTTC.